This is a list of T cell receptor beta chains from one sample in a study of identical twins. A single record per CDR3 protein comes from TCRdb applying MiXCR to the 5' RACE reads. Here the sample spans around 1.7 million distinct CDR3 sequences, about 30% being singletons. The material sequenced was cord blood. Receptors were obtained from a newborn girl in good health. The CDR3 runs from the conserved cysteine through the conserved F or W. A D gene is named only where the DNA matches it firmly. Size is omitted from some rows. Given values are once, few, many or a class for expanded clones.

J: TRBJ1-4; D: -; V: TRBV4-2; size: few; CDR3: CASSQGDTTTNEKLFF; DNA: TGTGCCAGCAGCCAAGGAGACACAACAACTAATGAAAAACTGTTTTTT
J: TRBJ1-5; D: -; V: TRBV6-2/TRBV6-3; size: -; CDR3: CASSYRVANQPQHF; DNA: TGTGCCAGCAGTTACAGGGTTGCAAATCAGCCCCAGCATTTT
J: TRBJ2-4; D: TRBD2; V: TRBV6-2/TRBV6-3; size: -; CDR3: CAISRGGLAKNIQYF; DNA: TGTGCCATCAGCCGCGGGGGGCTAGCCAAAAACATTCAGTACTTC
J: TRBJ2-5; D: -; V: TRBV28; size: -; CDR3: CATVGAGRGQETQYF; DNA: TGTGCCACCGTCGGAGCGGGTCGGGGGCAAGAGACCCAGTACTTC
J: TRBJ1-5; D: TRBD1; V: TRBV28; size: few; CDR3: CASSLWTGDQPQHF; DNA: TGTGCCAGCAGTTTATGGACAGGGGATCAGCCCCAGCATTTT
J: TRBJ2-1; D: TRBD2; V: TRBV6-1; size: few; CDR3: CASRSIAGGYNEQFF; DNA: TGTGCCAGCAGGTCTATAGCGGGAGGTTACAATGAGCAGTTCTTC
J: TRBJ1-2; D: -; V: TRBV12-3/TRBV12-4; size: few; CDR3: CASSSGRPYGYTF; DNA: TGTGCCAGCAGTTCCGGACGGCCCTATGGCTACACCTTC
J: TRBJ1-2; D: -; V: TRBV7-9; size: few; CDR3: CASSLVLSGPWVTDGYTF; DNA: TGTGCCAGCAGCTTAGTTTTATCGGGACCCTGGGTTACGGATGGCTACACCTTC
J: TRBJ2-7; D: -; V: TRBV7-9; size: -; CDR3: CASSLPATAGTSYEQYF; DNA: TGTGCCAGCAGCTTACCGGCTACTGCGGGAACCTCCTACGAGCAGTACTTC
J: TRBJ2-2; D: -; V: TRBV24-1; size: -; CDR3: CATSGGGRSNTGELFF; DNA: TGTGCCACCAGTGGCGGGGGCCGCTCGAACACCGGGGAGCTGTTTTTT
J: TRBJ2-7; D: -; V: TRBV28; size: few; CDR3: CASSFKGVYEQYF; DNA: TGTGCCAGCAGTTTCAAGGGGGTCTACGAGCAGTACTTC
J: TRBJ2-1; D: -; V: TRBV11-2; size: -; CDR3: CASSSSWRRVAPISYNEQFF; DNA: TGTGCCAGCAGCTCGTCGTGGAGGAGGGTCGCCCCTATCTCCTACAATGAGCAGTTCTTC
J: TRBJ1-5; D: -; V: TRBV27; size: -; CDR3: CASSRGVGSNQPQHF; DNA: TGTGCCAGCAGCCGGGGGGTGGGTAGCAATCAGCCCCAGCATTTT
J: TRBJ1-2; D: TRBD1; V: TRBV4-2; size: -; CDR3: CASSQEEGGGYTF; DNA: TGTGCCAGCAGCCAAGAGGAAGGGGGCGGCTACACCTTC
J: TRBJ1-5; D: -; V: TRBV19; size: few; CDR3: CASSMRVYSNQPQHF; DNA: TGTGCCAGTAGTATGAGAGTTTATAGCAATCAGCCCCAGCATTTT
J: TRBJ2-2; D: -; V: TRBV10-3; size: few; CDR3: CAISGLANTGELFF; DNA: TGTGCCATCAGTGGACTAGCGAACACCGGGGAGCTGTTTTTT
J: TRBJ2-7; D: TRBD2; V: TRBV6-2/TRBV6-3; size: many; CDR3: CASSSGGPVLYAEQYF; DNA: TGTGCCAGCAGTTCGGGAGGGCCGGTCCTTTATGCCGAGCAGTACTTC
J: TRBJ2-7; D: -; V: TRBV12-3/TRBV12-4; size: -; CDR3: CASSFKSHYEQYF; DNA: TGTGCCAGCAGTTTTAAGTCCCACTACGAGCAGTACTTC
J: TRBJ2-1; D: TRBD2; V: TRBV19; size: few; CDR3: CASSIVASGLYNEQFF; DNA: TGTGCCAGTAGTATAGTGGCTAGCGGACTCTACAATGAGCAGTTCTTC
J: TRBJ1-4; D: -; V: TRBV20-1; size: -; CDR3: CSARDLREKLFF; DNA: TGCAGTGCTAGAGATCTCCGGGAAAAACTGTTTTTT
J: TRBJ2-1; D: -; V: TRBV28; size: many; CDR3: CASSPITGRRNEQFF; DNA: TGTGCCAGCAGCCCCATCACGGGACGCCGAAATGAGCAGTTCTTC
J: TRBJ2-7; D: TRBD2; V: TRBV20-1; size: once; CDR3: CGATGTRLYEQYF; DNA: TGCGGTGCTACGGGGACTAGGCTCTACGAGCAGTACTTC
J: TRBJ1-2; D: -; V: TRBV7-2; size: many; CDR3: CASSLDGTWGYTF; DNA: TGTGCCAGCAGCTTAGATGGGACCTGGGGCTACACCTTC
J: TRBJ1-6; D: -; V: TRBV2; size: -; CDR3: CASSETSPLHF; DNA: TGTGCCAGCAGTGAAACTTCACCCCTCCACTTT
J: TRBJ2-1; D: -; V: TRBV11-2; size: few; CDR3: CASSLDSRGNEQFF; DNA: TGTGCCAGCAGCTTAGACAGTCGGGGGAATGAGCAGTTCTTC
J: TRBJ2-4; D: TRBD1; V: TRBV19; size: -; CDR3: CARSPRLDRGKNIQYF; DNA: TGTGCCAGGAGTCCCCGGCTGGACAGGGGCAAAAACATTCAGTACTTC
J: TRBJ2-7; D: -; V: TRBV5-1; size: few; CDR3: CASSLVGTSSSYEQYF; DNA: TGCGCCAGCAGCTTGGTGGGGACATCGAGCTCCTACGAGCAGTACTTC
J: TRBJ1-4; D: TRBD1; V: TRBV20-1; size: -; CDR3: CSAGQGSKLFF; DNA: TGCAGTGCTGGACAGGGGTCAAAACTGTTTTTT
J: TRBJ2-5; D: -; V: TRBV6-2/TRBV6-3; size: few; CDR3: CASAIGETQYF; DNA: TGTGCCAGCGCAATAGGAGAGACCCAGTACTTC
J: TRBJ2-3; D: TRBD2; V: TRBV27; size: -; CDR3: CASSRVAGPGTDTQYF; DNA: TGTGCCAGCAGTCGGGTAGCGGGTCCCGGCACAGATACGCAGTATTTT
J: TRBJ1-2; D: TRBD1; V: TRBV4-1; size: -; CDR3: CASSQDFAGGNYGYTF; DNA: TGCGCCAGCAGCCAAGATTTCGCAGGGGGAAACTATGGCTACACCTTC
J: TRBJ2-1; D: TRBD2; V: TRBV6-1; size: few; CDR3: CASSVFSGGARDEQFF; DNA: TGTGCCAGCAGTGTGTTTAGCGGGGGGGCTCGGGATGAGCAGTTCTTC
J: TRBJ2-7; D: -; V: TRBV5-1; size: many; CDR3: CASRGGGYEQYF; DNA: TGCGCCAGCAGAGGCGGAGGATACGAGCAGTACTTC
J: TRBJ2-5; D: -; V: TRBV29-1; size: -; CDR3: CSDRARETQYF; DNA: TGCAGCGACAGGGCTCGAGAGACCCAGTACTTC
J: TRBJ2-7; D: -; V: TRBV4-1; size: -; CDR3: CASSQGRGTSYEQYF; DNA: TGCGCCAGCAGCCAAGGGAGGGGTACTAGTTACGAGCAGTACTTC
J: TRBJ1-4; D: -; V: TRBV5-6; size: -; CDR3: CAGSLGLTDFNEKLFF; DNA: TGTGCCGGCAGCTTGGGATTGACGGATTTTAATGAAAAACTGTTTTTT
J: TRBJ1-6; D: -; V: TRBV7-8; size: -; CDR3: CASSLFKWVGNSPLHF; DNA: TGTGCCAGCAGCCTTTTTAAGTGGGTTGGGAATTCACCCCTCCACTTT
J: TRBJ2-7; D: -; V: TRBV11-2; size: -; CDR3: CASSPLIPGIFYEQYF; DNA: TGTGCCAGCAGCCCATTGATACCAGGGATATTCTACGAGCAGTACTTC
J: TRBJ1-4; D: -; V: TRBV30; size: -; CDR3: CAWSRGLNLRSEKLFF; DNA: TGTGCCTGGAGCCGGGGGTTAAATTTGAGAAGTGAAAAACTGTTTTTT
J: TRBJ1-6; D: TRBD1; V: TRBV6-6; size: few; CDR3: CASSSGQQSPLHF; DNA: TGTGCCAGCAGCTCGGGACAGCAGTCACCCCTCCACTTT